This T cell receptor (beta chain) was sequenced for a study of vaccination and CD4 T cells after COVID-19. The Oncomine TCR Beta short-read assay was applied to DNA of cultured CD4+ T cells. TCRdb re-analysed the PCR reads in MiXCR, keeping a single row per CDR3 protein. The sample includes tens of thousands of distinct CDR3 sequences, about 68% of them seen just once. Treatment in this sample: roughly ten-day PBMC culture with coronavirus spike peptide pools or control peptides (ViraFEST assay). Germline V gives CDR1 DFQATT, CDR2 SNEGSKA (reference sequence). V was clipped by 0 bases and J by 1 base, with 12 bases between them. CDR3 length: 15 amino acids. This clonotype was detected a few times. Its antigen is still unknown.

This chain links TRBV20-1 with TRBJ1-1; D remains ambiguous. What was sequenced was CD4+ T cells from blood, cultured in vitro. The receptor's source is a human donor who had recovered from COVID-19. CDR3 DNA sequence: TGCAGTGCTAGAGATATAAGACGGCCGAACACTGAAGCTTTCTTT. Translation: CSARDIRRPNTEAFF.